This entry lists 29 T cell receptor beta chains sequenced from one sample in a study of blood T cell repertoires in COVID-19. Measured with immunoSEQ multiplex PCR; TCRdb has only the in-frame clones, and not every one. The sample lists 65,000 to 95,000 clones; 70% to 85% were seen once. Sequencing was carried out using peripheral blood. Receptors originate from a woman aged 45-65 years with acute or convalescent COVID-19.

This clone was found once. The rearrangement uses TRBV18 and TRBJ1-1, with D unresolved. Trimming left V 5 bases short and J 1 base short, with 17 bases between. Germline V gives CDR1 KGHSH, CDR2 LQKENI. The CDR3 spans 16 residues. This chain's CDR3 is CASSAGSLGGNTEAFF. CDR3 nucleotide sequence: TGTGCCAGCTCAGCCGGGAGTCTTGGAGGGAACACTGAAGCTTTCTTT. The full variable domain, in which reference TRBV18 and TRBJ1-1 provide the parts outside the CDR3, is NAGVMQNPRHLVRRRGQEARLRCSPMKGHSHVYWYRQLPEEGLKFMVYLQKENIIDESGMPKERFSAEFPKEGPSILRIQQVVRGDSAAYFCASSAGSLGGNTEAFFGQGTRLTVV.

The V and J genes are TRBV18 and TRBJ2-7, with TRBD2 matching over 13 bases. Germline CDR1 reads KGHSH; CDR2 reads LQKENI. The trim removed 5 bases at V and 1 base at J, leaving 2 bases unmatched. This CDR3 contains 15 residues. As DNA, the CDR3 is TGTGCCAGCTCAACGGGACTAGCGGGGTCCTACGAGCAGTACTTC. Protein: CASSTGLAGSYEQYF.

This chain links TRBV5-1 with TRBJ2-1, with TRBD1 matching 8 bases. The CDR3 totals 15 residues. Germline CDR1 and CDR2: SGHRS and YFSETQ. V shed 4 bases, J shed 5 bases, and the junction held 8 bases outside the gene matches. CDR3 in DNA: TGCGCCAGCAGCACTGACGGGACAGGCAACAATGAGCAGTTCTTC. It codes for CASSTDGTGNNEQFF.

The V call is TRBV7-2, the J call TRBJ2-2; D may be TRBD2 (7 bases). Between the trimmed V and J ends, which lost 5 bases and 4 bases, there was a span of 20 bases. This CDR3 is built from 17 residues. Germline V gene data show CDR1 as SGHTA and CDR2 as FQGNSA. In nucleotides, the CDR3 is TGTGCCAGCAGCGTAGGGGGAGGGAGGCGAATCACCGGGGAGCTGTTTTTT. It encodes CASSVGGGRRITGELFF.

The rearrangement joins TRBV12-3 or TRBV12-4 to TRBJ1-4, with D hard to call. V was shortened by 2 bases and J by 7 bases, with 8 bases between the two germline ends. CDR3 length: 13 amino acids. DNA of the CDR3: TGTGCCAGCAGTTTATCGGGGATTGAAAAACTGTTTTTT. Translated, it gives CASSLSGIEKLFF.

This sequence joins TRBV2 and TRBJ1-3, with TRBD1 identical over 7 bases. V gave up 6 bases and J gave up 9 bases; unmatched junction bases: 11. The V gene's germline CDR1 is SNHLY and CDR2 FYNNEI. The CDR3 runs to 14 residues. CDR3 loop: CASRQDRSVFTIYF. The CDR3 region has the DNA TGTGCCAGCAGACAGGACAGGTCTGTTTTCACCATATATTTT.

V usage is TRBV28 and J usage is TRBJ1-2; D gene unclear. CDR1 is MDHEN, CDR2 SYDVKM, per germline. V was shortened by 3 bases and J by 6 bases, with 11 bases between the two germline ends. This CDR3 has 13 amino acids. The CDR3 DNA is TGTGCCAGCAGTTTCCGCCTCCTACATGGCTACACCTTC. This gives the protein CASSFRLLHGYTF.

The V gene is TRBV6-2 or TRBV6-3, the J gene TRBJ1-1, with D maybe TRBD1 (5 bases). Trimming cost V 5 bases and J 4 bases, with 17 bases left between them. CDR3 length: 15 residues. Per the germline V gene, CDR1 is MNHEY and CDR2 is SVGEGT. CDR3 sequence reads: CASSQEPGLGTEAFF. CDR3 DNA: TGTGCCAGCAGTCAGGAGCCGGGACTCGGCACTGAAGCTTTCTTT.

The chain recombines TRBV4-1 with TRBJ1-6; unclear D gene. V was trimmed by 4 bases and J by 7 bases, leaving 17 bases between them. The CDR3 consists of 16 residues. The V gene's germline CDR1 is MGHRA and CDR2 YSYEKL. CDR3 in amino acids: CASSRLPLTRNSPLHF. The CDR3, as DNA: TGCGCCAGCAGCCGGTTACCCCTAACGAGAAATTCACCCCTCCACTTT.

The V call is TRBV18, the J call TRBJ1-4; 7 nucleotides agree with TRBD1. The CDR3 spans 15 residues. Germline V lookup: CDR1 KGHSH, CDR2 LQKENI. Trimming cost V 4 bases and J 5 bases; bases outside gene matches: 7. The CDR3 nucleotides read TGTGCCAGCTCACGAGGCGGGACAGAGAATGAAAAACTGTTTTTT. Its translation is CASSRGGTENEKLFF.

The rearrangement links TRBV7-9 to TRBJ2-1; 12 bases match TRBD2. This CDR3 contains 17 residues. J lost 4 bases, V lost 3 bases, and 7 bases had no gene match. Germline CDR1 SEHNR, CDR2 FQNEAQ (reference sequence). The CDR3 region has the DNA TGTGCCAGCAGCTTTCAGTCTAGCGGGAGGGTATACAATGAGCAGTTCTTC. Protein: CASSFQSSGRVYNEQFF.

The chain couples TRBV11-3 to TRBJ2-7, with 15 positions matching TRBD2. Germline V gives CDR1 SGHNT, CDR2 YENEEA. This CDR3 region has 15 residues. V was pared by 5 bases and J by 7 bases, with 6 bases of the junction left unmatched. As DNA, the CDR3 is TGTGCCAGCAGCCCGGACGGGACTAGCGGGAGGGAGCAGTACTTC. Encoded protein: CASSPDGTSGREQYF. The variable domain in full, with the rest retrieved from reference TRBV11-3 and TRBJ2-7, is EAGVVQSPRYKIIEKKQPVAFWCNPISGHNTLYWYLQNLGQGPELLIRYENEEAVDDSQLPKDRFSAERLKGVDSTLKIQPAELGDSAVYLCASSPDGTSGREQYFGPGTRLTVT.

The chain combines TRBV27 with TRBJ1-5, with a possible D match to TRBD1 (5 bases). The ends were cut back, 8 bases at V and 2 bases at J, with 13 bases in the middle. Germline CDR1 reads MNHEY; CDR2 reads SMNVEV (reference sequence). The CDR3 has 14 amino acids. CDR3 nucleotides: TGTGCCAGCTCGAGCTCGGGGGGCAATCAGCCCCAGCATTTT. Its protein is CASSSSGGNQPQHF.

The J gene is TRBJ2-7, the V gene TRBV7-3; TRBD1 agrees at 10 bases. V dropped 4 bases and J dropped 5; count of bases not matched to a gene: 2. The length of the CDR3 is 13 residues. Germline CDR1 and CDR2: SGHTA and FQGTGA. In DNA, the CDR3 is TGTGCCAGCAGCTCGACAGGGGGCCACGAGCAGTACTTC. It yields the protein CASSSTGGHEQYF.

Note on this clone: The same CDR3 arises from other DNA sequences in this sample as well. The V gene is TRBV3-1 (or the pseudogene TRBV3-2), the J gene TRBJ1-6, with D possibly being TRBD1 (5 bases). V lost 3 bases to trimming and J lost 3 bases, with 9 bases between them. The CDR3 contains 15 residues. Germline CDR1 is LGHDT and CDR2 is YNNKEL (reference sequence). This chain's CDR3 is CASSQIDSYNSPLHF. In DNA, the CDR3 is TGTGCCAGCAGCCAGATTGACAGCTATAATTCACCCCTCCACTTT.

CDR3 nucleotides: TGTGCCAGCAGCCCAGACTTTTACCAAGAGACCCAGTACTTC. It is translated as CASSPDFYQETQYF. V gene TRBV7-2 combines with J gene TRBJ2-5; D call uncertain. V was shortened by 5 bases and J by 0 bases, with 10 bases between the two germline ends. CDR1 and CDR2 from the germline V gene are SGHTA and FQGNSA. CDR3 size: 14 residues.

The J gene is TRBJ1-1, the V gene TRBV7-2, with 7 bases fitting TRBD1. V was clipped by 1 base and J by 6 bases; unmatched bases: 2. Germline CDR1 SGHTA, CDR2 FQGNSA. The CDR3 runs to 13 residues. The CDR3 nucleotides read TGTGCCAGCAGCTTAGGACAGGGTCCTGAAGCTTTCTTT. This sequence encodes CASSLGQGPEAFF.

CDR3 loop: CASSLAIVDTHYTF. In DNA, the CDR3 is TGCGCCAGCAGCTTGGCCATTGTAGACACTCACTACACCTTC. This chain connects TRBV5-1 to TRBJ1-2; D remains ambiguous. CDR1 is SGHRS and CDR2 is YFSETQ in the germline V gene. The CDR3 runs to 14 residues. The V gene lost 0 bases and the J gene lost 10 bases, with 16 bases spanning the gap.

On this clone: One junction end disagrees with the germline gene, perhaps due to a read error. V usage is TRBV3-1 (or the pseudogene TRBV3-2) and J usage is TRBJ2-7, with 8 bases that match TRBD1. CDR3 length: 14 residues. Looked up from germline, CDR1 is LGHDT and CDR2 is YNNKEL (reference sequence). CDR3 DNA: TGTGCCAACAGCCCCCGGGACAGGCCCTACGAGCAGTACTTC. Protein product: CANSPRDRPYEQYF.

The gene calls are TRBV11-2 and TRBJ2-7; D unclear. Looked up from germline, CDR1 is SGHAT and CDR2 is FQNNGV. V was cut by 0 bases and J by 3 bases, with 24 bases left in between. This CDR3 comprises 19 residues. The CDR3 region is CASSLDSSTDSVYIYEQYF. The CDR3 nucleotides read TGTGCCAGCAGCTTAGATTCTTCTACTGACTCTGTATATATCTACGAGCAGTACTTC.

This chain joins TRBV6-2 or TRBV6-3 and TRBJ2-1; 8 bases align to TRBD2. This CDR3 is built from 15 residues. Unmatched junction bases numbered 8, after V lost 4 bases and J lost 6 bases. Per germline, CDR1 MNHEY and CDR2 SVGEGT. The CDR3 DNA sequence: TGTGCCAGCAGTTCCTATAGCGGGATGTCCAATGAGCAGTTCTTC. Encoded protein: CASSSYSGMSNEQFF.

This clone was observed a few times. The chain joins TRBV6-1 to TRBJ1-6; 7 nucleotides agree with TRBD1. CDR1 and CDR2 (germline): MNHNS, SASEGT. Trimming removed 3 bases from V and 6 bases from J; junction bases left unmatched: 2. The CDR3 loop spans 14 amino acids. The CDR3 reads CASSDRQGNSPLHF. In DNA, the CDR3 is TGTGCCAGCAGTGATAGACAGGGTAATTCACCCCTCCACTTT.

The rearrangement joins TRBV29-1 to TRBJ2-7; 15 bases fit TRBD2. V gave up 4 bases and J gave up 3 bases; unmatched junction bases: 10. Germline values: CDR1 SQVTM, CDR2 ANQGSEA. CDR3 length: 17 residues. DNA of the CDR3: TGCAGCGTTGCTGGGGGACTAGCGGGGGGAAAATACTACGAGCAGTACTTC. The encoded protein is CSVAGGLAGGKYYEQYF.

The chain uses TRBV4-3 and TRBJ1-6; a weak D match, TRBD1 (5 bases). The V end lost 4 bases, the J end lost 12 bases, and 19 bases lay between the germline ends. CDR1 and CDR2 from the germline V gene are LGHNA and YSLEER. The CDR3 extends over 15 amino acids. CDR3 sequence (DNA): TGCGCCAGCAGCCTATCCGGGACTGGATATCGACCCCTCCACTTT. Residues: CASSLSGTGYRPLHF.

The V gene is TRBV7-2, the J gene TRBJ1-1, with D uncertain. CDR1 is SGHTA and CDR2 is FQGNSA in the germline V gene. V was trimmed by 4 bases and J by 8 bases, leaving 14 bases between them. This CDR3 spans 13 amino acids. The chain's CDR3 is CASSYEAGREAFF. In DNA form, the CDR3 reads TGTGCCAGCAGCTACGAAGCGGGCAGAGAAGCTTTCTTT.

The chain uses TRBV4-3 and TRBJ2-2; TRBD1 matches at 8 bases. Germline V CDR1 and CDR2: LGHNA, YSLEER. This CDR3 comprises 16 residues. Trimming removed 3 bases from V and 3 bases from J; junction bases left unmatched: 6. The CDR3 DNA reads as TGCGCCAGCAGCCAGTGGACAGGGAGGTACACCGGGGAGCTGTTTTTT. Its translation: CASSQWTGRYTGELFF.

The rearrangement links TRBV24-1 to TRBJ2-2; 10 bases agree with TRBD1. V shed 2 bases and J 6 bases; nucleotides not matched to a gene: 2. From germline, CDR1 is KGHDR and CDR2 SFDVKD. CDR3 length equals 15 residues. The CDR3 sequence: CATSDSDRGPGELFF. CDR3 bases: TGTGCCACCAGTGATTCCGACAGGGGGCCCGGGGAGCTGTTTTTT.

This chain connects TRBV29-1 to TRBJ2-7, with TRBD1 matching 9 bases. CDR1 and CDR2 (germline): SQVTM, ANQGSEA. Unmatched junction bases numbered 8, after V lost 4 bases and J lost 4 bases. The CDR3 extends over 14 amino acids. CDR3 nucleotide sequence: TGCAGCGTTGTAGGGACAGGGAATTGGTACGAGCAGTACTTC. This encodes CSVVGTGNWYEQYF.

The chain has TRBV28 and TRBJ1-4, with 7 bases aligning to TRBD1. The germline CDR1 and CDR2 sequences are MDHEN and SYDVKM. CDR3 length: 17 amino acids. Germline trimming cut 0 bases from V and 1 base from J; bases unmatched to any gene: 5. The DNA for the CDR3 is TGTGCCAGCAGTTTATGGACAGGGATGGGAACTAATGAAAAACTGTTTTTT. This gives the protein CASSLWTGMGTNEKLFF.